This T cell receptor beta chain was obtained from a study of regulatory T cells in long-lasting Graves disease. Findings and limits, study-wide: Those with persistent Graves' had less TCR diversity than newly diagnosed patients. Newly diagnosed patients shared 850 to 1,000 public clonotypes; persistent patients shared a few thousand.

The V end was cut by 7 bases, the J end by 7 bases, with 13 bases between. The CDR3 consists of 12 residues. CDR1 and CDR2 (germline): DFQATT, SNEGSKA (reference sequence). This sample's time point: newly diagnosed GD, antithyroid drugs for less than 3 months. PBMC RNA was the source of the TCR library. iRepertoire HTBI primers and Arm-PCR of CDR3 regions built TCR beta libraries. One entry per CDR3 protein results from TCRdb running MiXCR on the multiplex PCR reads. The sample lists a few hundred thousand distinct CDR3 sequences; over 9.5% were seen once. This clonotype was counted only a few times. What it binds is not known. These data were also reused for a study on T cells in Graves' hyperthyroidism and ophthalmopathy. That paper adds: On the basis of clinical symptoms, serum thyroxine and TRAb, thyroid ultrasound and orbital computed tomography, diagnoses were made.

The input for sequencing was peripheral blood mononuclear cells (PBMCs), taken at new diagnosis, from a patient treated with antithyroid drugs. This receptor was taken from a woman younger than 30 with Graves disease. The rearrangement joins TRBV20-1 to TRBJ2-2; TRBD2 is a possible D gene (6 bases). CDR3 bases: TGCAGTGTTCAGCGGGCTGGCGGGGAGCTGTTTTTT. It translates to CSVQRAGGELFF.